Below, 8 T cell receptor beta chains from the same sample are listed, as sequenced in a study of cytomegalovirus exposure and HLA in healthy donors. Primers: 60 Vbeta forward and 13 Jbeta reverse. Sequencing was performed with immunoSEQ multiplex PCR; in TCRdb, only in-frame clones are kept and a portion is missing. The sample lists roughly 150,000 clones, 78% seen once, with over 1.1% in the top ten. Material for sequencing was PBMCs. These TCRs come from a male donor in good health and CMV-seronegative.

Here the CDR3 reads CASSSGQGDYGYTF. In DNA form, the CDR3 reads TGCGCCAGCAGCTCGGGACAGGGTGACTATGGCTACACCTTC. The chain carries TRBV5-1 and TRBJ1-2; 9 positions match TRBD1. CDR1 and CDR2 (germline): SGHRS, YFSETQ. The CDR3 runs 14 residues. The J segment lost 3 bases and the V segment lost 3 bases, leaving 3 bases of the junction unmatched.

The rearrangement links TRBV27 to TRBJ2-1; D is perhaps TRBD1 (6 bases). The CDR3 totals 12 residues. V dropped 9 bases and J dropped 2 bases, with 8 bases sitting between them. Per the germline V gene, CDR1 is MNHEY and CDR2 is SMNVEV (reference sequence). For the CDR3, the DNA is TGTGCCAGTGGACAGACCTACAATGAGCAGTTCTTC. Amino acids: CASGQTYNEQFF.

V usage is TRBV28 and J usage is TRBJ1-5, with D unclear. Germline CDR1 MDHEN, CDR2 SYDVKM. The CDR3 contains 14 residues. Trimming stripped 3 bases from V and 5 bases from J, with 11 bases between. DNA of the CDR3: TGTGCCAGCAGTTTTTGGCGGAGGTATCAGCCCCAGCATTTT. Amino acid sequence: CASSFWRRYQPQHF.

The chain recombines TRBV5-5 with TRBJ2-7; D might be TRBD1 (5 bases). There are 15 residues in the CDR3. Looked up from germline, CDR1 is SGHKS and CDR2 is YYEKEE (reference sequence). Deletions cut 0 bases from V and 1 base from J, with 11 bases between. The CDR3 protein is CASSLVWGGSYEQYF. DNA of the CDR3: TGTGCCAGCAGCTTGGTGTGGGGCGGTTCCTACGAGCAGTACTTC. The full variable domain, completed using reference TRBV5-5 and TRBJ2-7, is DAGVTQSPTHLIKTRGQQVTLRCSPISGHKSVSWYQQVLGQGPQFIFQYYEKEERGRGNFPDRFSARQFPNYSSELNVNALLLGDSALYLCASSLVWGGSYEQYFGPGTRLTVT.

In DNA, the CDR3 is TGTGCCAGCAGTTACTCGATCGGGGGCACAGATACGCAGTATTTT. The encoded protein is CASSYSIGGTDTQYF. The chain joins TRBV6-5 to TRBJ2-3, with a weak D call TRBD2 (5 bases). V was cut by 0 bases and J by 1 base, with 8 bases left in between. This CDR3 has 15 amino acids. Germline assignment: CDR1 MNHEY and CDR2 SVGAGI.

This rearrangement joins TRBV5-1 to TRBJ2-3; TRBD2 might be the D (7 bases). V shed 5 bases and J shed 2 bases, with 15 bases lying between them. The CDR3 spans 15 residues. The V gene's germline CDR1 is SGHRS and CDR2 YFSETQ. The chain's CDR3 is CASSWRGGLTDTQYF. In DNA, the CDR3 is TGCGCCAGCAGTTGGAGGGGGGGCCTCACAGATACGCAGTATTTT.

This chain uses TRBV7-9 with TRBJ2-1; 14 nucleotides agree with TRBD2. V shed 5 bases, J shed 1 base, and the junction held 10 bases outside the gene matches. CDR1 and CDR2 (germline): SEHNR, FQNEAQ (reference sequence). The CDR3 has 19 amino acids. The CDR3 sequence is CASSGGLAGDTESYNEQFF. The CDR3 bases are TGTGCCAGCAGCGGGGGACTAGCGGGAGATACGGAGTCCTACAATGAGCAGTTCTTC. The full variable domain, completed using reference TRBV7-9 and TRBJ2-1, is DTGVSQNPRHKITKRGQNVTFRCDPISEHNRLYWYRQTLGQGPEFLTYFQNEAQLEKSRLLSDRFSAERPKGSFSTLEIQRTEQGDSAMYLCASSGGLAGDTESYNEQFFGPGTRLTVL.

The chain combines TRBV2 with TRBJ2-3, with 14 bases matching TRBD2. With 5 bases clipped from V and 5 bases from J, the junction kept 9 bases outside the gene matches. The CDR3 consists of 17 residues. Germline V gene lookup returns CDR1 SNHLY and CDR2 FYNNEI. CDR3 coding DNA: TGTGCCAGCAGTAGCGGGACTAGCGGGGGAAGGGGAGATACGCAGTATTTT. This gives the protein CASSSGTSGGRGDTQYF.